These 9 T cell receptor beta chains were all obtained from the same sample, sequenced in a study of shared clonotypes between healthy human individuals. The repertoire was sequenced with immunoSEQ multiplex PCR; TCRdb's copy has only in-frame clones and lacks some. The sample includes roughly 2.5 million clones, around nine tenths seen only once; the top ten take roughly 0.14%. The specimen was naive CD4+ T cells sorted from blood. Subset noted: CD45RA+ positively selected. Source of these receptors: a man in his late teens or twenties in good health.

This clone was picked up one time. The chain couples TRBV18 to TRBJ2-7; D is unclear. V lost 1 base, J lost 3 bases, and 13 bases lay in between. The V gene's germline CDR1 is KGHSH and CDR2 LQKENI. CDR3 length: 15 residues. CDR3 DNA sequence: TGTGCCAGCTCACCACGGCTCAGTGGCAGCTACGAGCAGTACTTC. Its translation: CASSPRLSGSYEQYF.

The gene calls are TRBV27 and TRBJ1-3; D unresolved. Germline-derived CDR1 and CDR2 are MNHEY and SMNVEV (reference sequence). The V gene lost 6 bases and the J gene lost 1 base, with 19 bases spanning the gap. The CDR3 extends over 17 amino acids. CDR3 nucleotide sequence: TGTGCCAGCAGGGGCCGTGGCGGTGGCGCTTCTGGAAACACCATATATTTT. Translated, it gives CASRGRGGGASGNTIYF.

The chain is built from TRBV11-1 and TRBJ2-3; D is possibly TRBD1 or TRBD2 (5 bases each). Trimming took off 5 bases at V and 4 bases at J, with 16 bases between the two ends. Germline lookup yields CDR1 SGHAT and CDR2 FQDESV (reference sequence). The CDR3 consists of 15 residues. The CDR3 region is CASSQLGQMSDTQYF. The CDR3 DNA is TGTGCCAGCAGCCAACTAGGACAAATGTCAGATACGCAGTATTTT.

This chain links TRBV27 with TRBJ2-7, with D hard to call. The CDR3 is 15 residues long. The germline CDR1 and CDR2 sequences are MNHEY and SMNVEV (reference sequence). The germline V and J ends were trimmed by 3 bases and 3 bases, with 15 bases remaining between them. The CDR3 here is CASSFVNQKVYEQYF. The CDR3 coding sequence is TGTGCCAGCAGTTTTGTAAACCAGAAGGTCTACGAGCAGTACTTC.

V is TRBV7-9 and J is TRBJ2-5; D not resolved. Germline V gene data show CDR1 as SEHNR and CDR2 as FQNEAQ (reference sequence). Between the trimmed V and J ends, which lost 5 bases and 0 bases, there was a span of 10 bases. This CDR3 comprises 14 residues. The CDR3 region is CASSGPRYQETQYF. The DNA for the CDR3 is TGTGCCAGCAGCGGTCCGAGGTACCAAGAGACCCAGTACTTC.

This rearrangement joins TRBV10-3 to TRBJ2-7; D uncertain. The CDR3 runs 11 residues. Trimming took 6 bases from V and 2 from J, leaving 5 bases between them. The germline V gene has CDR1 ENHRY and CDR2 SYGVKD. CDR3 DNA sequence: TGTGCCATCAGCCAAGCCTACGAGCAGTACTTC. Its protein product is CAISQAYEQYF.

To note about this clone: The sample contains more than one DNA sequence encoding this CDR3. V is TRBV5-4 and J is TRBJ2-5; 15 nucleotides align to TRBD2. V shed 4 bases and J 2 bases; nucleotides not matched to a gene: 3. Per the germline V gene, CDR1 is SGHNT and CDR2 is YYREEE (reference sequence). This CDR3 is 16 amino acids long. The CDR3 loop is CASSIGLAGGQETQYF. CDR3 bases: TGTGCCAGCAGCATCGGACTAGCGGGAGGGCAAGAGACCCAGTACTTC.

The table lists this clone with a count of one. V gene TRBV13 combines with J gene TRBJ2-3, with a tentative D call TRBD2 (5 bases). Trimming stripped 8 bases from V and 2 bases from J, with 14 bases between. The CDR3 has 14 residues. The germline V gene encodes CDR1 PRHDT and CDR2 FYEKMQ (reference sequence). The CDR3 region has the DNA TGTGCCAGCGGTGAGGGCCCCACCACAGATACGCAGTATTTT. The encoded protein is CASGEGPTTDTQYF.

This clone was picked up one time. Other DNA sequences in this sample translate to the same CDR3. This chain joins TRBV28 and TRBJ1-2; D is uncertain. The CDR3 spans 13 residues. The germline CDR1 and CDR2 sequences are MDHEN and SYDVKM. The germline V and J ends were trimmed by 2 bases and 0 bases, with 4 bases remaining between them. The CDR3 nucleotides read TGTGCCAGCAGTTTAGGCTCTAACTATGGCTACACCTTC. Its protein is CASSLGSNYGYTF.